The 20 T cell receptor beta chains below come from one sample, sequenced in a study of blood T cells in healthy people across ages. A sample-barcoded 5' primer and a J-beta primer mix were used in a second PCR of about 6 to 12 cycles. TCRdb reprocessed the 5' RACE reads with MiXCR, giving one entry per CDR3 protein. The sample carries 780,000 or so distinct CDR3 sequences, about 53% recorded once. Sequencing was carried out using blood. These receptor sequences come from a man aged 80 or over in good health.

This clonotype has more than one count but fewer than ten. The chain carries TRBV29-1 and TRBJ2-5, with 12 nucleotides matching TRBD2. The V gene's germline CDR1 is SQVTM and CDR2 ANQGSEA. J was trimmed by 5 bases and V by 4 bases; bases with no gene match: 11. This CDR3 comprises 16 residues. CDR3 amino acids: CSVATSGSGIRETQYF. The CDR3 bases are TGCAGCGTTGCGACTAGCGGGAGTGGGATACGCGAGACCCAGTACTTC.

The chain employs TRBV29-1 and TRBJ2-7; possibly TRBD1 for D (5 bases). Deletions cut 4 bases from V and 3 bases from J, with 16 bases between. This CDR3 spans 14 amino acids. Germline CDR1 SQVTM, CDR2 ANQGSEA. Here the CDR3 DNA reads TGCAGCGTTGTTTCCGAGCAGGGCTACTACGAGCAGTACTTC. This codes for CSVVSEQGYYEQYF.

The chain uses TRBV29-1 and TRBJ2-4, with TRBD2 as a possible D gene (5 bases). Gene TRBJ2-7 matches the end of the DNA better, so the J call may be wrong. The CDR3 is 12 amino acids. Germline values: CDR1 SQVTM, CDR2 ANQGSEA. The CDR3 DNA is TGCAGCGCTGGGGAGAGGAGGTACGAGCAGTACTTC. Translating gives CSAGERRYEQYF.

This chain joins TRBV12-3 or TRBV12-4 and TRBJ2-7; TRBD2 matches 15 bases. V was clipped by 5 bases and J by 1 base; unmatched bases: 12. The CDR3 covers 19 residues. The CDR3 loop reads CASSVVIPGLAGGSYEQYF. CDR3 nucleotide sequence: TGTGCCAGCAGTGTAGTAATTCCGGGACTAGCGGGAGGATCCTACGAGCAGTACTTC.

V gene TRBV7-3 combines with J gene TRBJ2-3, with 10 bases lining up with TRBD2. Germline V gene lookup returns CDR1 SGHTA and CDR2 FQGTGA. V lost 5 bases and J lost 3; bases outside the gene matches: 5. This CDR3 region has 15 residues. The CDR3 bases are TGTGCCAGCAGCCCTAGCGGGAGCGGGACAGATACGCAGTATTTT. This translates into CASSPSGSGTDTQYF.

This clonotype was recorded at least ten times. The chain links TRBV20-1 to TRBJ2-5; no firm D call. The CDR3 totals 12 residues. Looked up from germline, CDR1 is DFQATT and CDR2 is SNEGSKA (reference sequence). The CDR3 DNA reads TGCAGCGTTGATAGCCCCAACAATGAGCAGTACTTC. Protein sequence: CSVDSPNNEQYF.

This clonotype came up a few times. V usage is TRBV15 and J usage is TRBJ2-1, with D possibly being TRBD1 (5 bases). The V end was cut by 0 bases, the J end by 7 bases, with 16 bases between. Looked up from germline, CDR1 is LNHNV and CDR2 is YYDKDF (reference sequence). The CDR3 has 16 amino acids. CDR3 sequence reads: CATSRDGRDRINEQFF. DNA for the CDR3: TGTGCCACCAGCAGAGATGGTAGAGACAGAATTAATGAGCAGTTCTTC.

This clonotype is a singleton in its sample. The chain joins TRBV7-9 to TRBJ1-2; 9 nucleotides agree with TRBD1. Per the germline V gene, CDR1 is SEHNR and CDR2 is FQNEAQ (reference sequence). This CDR3 is built from 17 residues. The trim removed 5 bases at V and 2 bases at J, leaving 12 bases unmatched. For the CDR3, the DNA is TGTGCCAGCAGCCTCCTGATGGGCGGGACAGGGAACTATGGCTACACCTTC. Residues: CASSLLMGGTGNYGYTF.

The J gene is TRBJ2-3, the V gene TRBV9; D is possibly TRBD2 (5 bases). Germline V lookup: CDR1 SGDLS, CDR2 YYNGEE. The CDR3 runs to 13 residues. V was cut by 4 bases and J by 6 bases, with 12 bases left in between. Here the CDR3 DNA reads TGTGCCAGCAGCCCCCGGGATCCCGATACGCAGTATTTT. Protein sequence: CASSPRDPDTQYF. The full variable domain, its missing parts supplied by reference TRBV9 and TRBJ2-3, is DSGVTQTPKHLITATGQRVTLRCSPRSGDLSVYWYQQSLDQGLQFLIQYYNGEERAKGNILERFSAQQFPDLHSELNLSSLELGDSALYFCASSPRDPDTQYFGPGTRLTVL.

This clonotype was seen a few times. The genes are TRBV12-3 or TRBV12-4 and TRBJ2-5, with 9 bases identical to TRBD1. The CDR3 runs to 16 residues. V dropped 2 bases and J dropped 3; count of bases not matched to a gene: 7. The chain's CDR3 is CASSLLPWTGEETQYF. The CDR3 coding sequence is TGTGCCAGCAGTTTACTACCCTGGACAGGGGAAGAGACCCAGTACTTC.

The chain joins TRBV7-2 to TRBJ2-1; weak D call: TRBD1 (5 bases). Trimming removed 3 bases at V and 0 bases at J, with 21 bases between. The CDR3 runs to 19 residues. Germline V gene data show CDR1 as SGHTA and CDR2 as FQGNSA. The CDR3 here is CASSLLGAPVGFSYNEQFF. Written as DNA, the CDR3 is TGTGCCAGCAGCTTGTTAGGGGCCCCGGTGGGTTTCTCCTACAATGAGCAGTTCTTC.

The sample holds a few counts of this clonotype. The chain is built from TRBV29-1 and TRBJ2-1; 9 bases align to TRBD2. J lost 3 bases, V lost 4 bases, and 4 bases had no gene match. Looked up from germline, CDR1 is SQVTM and CDR2 is ANQGSEA. The CDR3 consists of 14 residues. This CDR3 reads CSVGGGRGYNEQFF. In DNA, the CDR3 is TGCAGCGTTGGAGGCGGGAGGGGCTACAATGAGCAGTTCTTC.

This clonotype showed up just once. The CDR3 sequence is CASNVKPETGYNEQFF. In DNA, the CDR3 is TGTGCCAGCAATGTTAAACCGGAAACAGGATACAATGAGCAGTTCTTC. The gene calls are TRBV25-1 and TRBJ2-1, with D perhaps TRBD1 (5 bases). Germline-derived CDR1 and CDR2 are MGHDK and SYGVNS. The CDR3 runs 16 residues. The V end was cut by 7 bases, the J end by 4 bases, with 20 bases between.

CDR3 sequence reads: CAGRTGSYGYTF. The CDR3 bases are TGTGCCGGACGGACAGGGTCCTATGGCTACACCTTC. The chain is built from TRBV6-2 or TRBV6-3 and TRBJ1-2; 8 nucleotides align to TRBD1. CDR3 size: 12 residues. The germline CDR1 and CDR2 sequences are MNHEY and SVGEGT. V shed 11 bases, J shed 4 bases, and the junction held 6 bases outside the gene matches.

This CDR3 is CASSLGGWTGGSEQYF. In DNA, the CDR3 is TGTGCCAGCAGCTTAGGTGGTTGGACAGGGGGCAGCGAGCAGTACTTC. The rearrangement uses TRBV11-2 and TRBJ2-4, with 11 positions matching TRBD1. The assigned J gene may be wrong: the sequence end matches TRBJ2-7 better. The CDR3 consists of 16 residues. Germline loops: CDR1 SGHAT, CDR2 FQNNGV.

The chain links TRBV15 to TRBJ1-5, with 7 nucleotides matching TRBD1. The V segment lost 1 base and the J segment 6 bases; nucleotides outside the gene matches: 3. Germline V gene lookup returns CDR1 LNHNV and CDR2 YYDKDF (reference sequence). CDR3 size: 14 residues. CDR3 nucleotide sequence: TGTGCCACCAGCAGAGGCGACAGGGCTCAGCCCCAGCATTTT. This gives the protein CATSRGDRAQPQHF.

This sequence joins TRBV29-1 and TRBJ2-7; D possibly uses TRBD1 or TRBD2 (5 bases each). Germline CDR1 SQVTM, CDR2 ANQGSEA. The CDR3 covers 10 residues. V lost 4 bases, J lost 10 bases, and 11 bases lay in between. DNA for the CDR3: TGCAGCGTTGGGTCCGGGGACCAGTACTTC. This codes for CSVGSGDQYF.

This rearrangement joins TRBV29-1 to TRBJ2-1; D not resolved. Germline-derived CDR1 and CDR2 are SQVTM and ANQGSEA. The V and J ends lost 4 bases and 4 bases respectively, with 11 bases between them. This CDR3 has 13 residues. The CDR3 DNA sequence: TGCAGCGTTGGAGGAGACGGGTACAATGAGCAGTTCTTC. The encoded protein is CSVGGDGYNEQFF.

On this clonotype itself: This could be a read error, since a much larger clone is one nucleotide away. The rearrangement joins TRBV9 to TRBJ2-7; 11 nucleotides agree with TRBD2. The germline CDR1 and CDR2 sequences are SGDLS and YYNGEE. The CDR3 length is 15 residues. The CDR3 bases are TGTGCCAGCAGTGGGTCTAGCGGGAGGAGGAACGAGCGGTACTTC. Translation: CASSGSSGRRNERYF.

The chain carries TRBV2 and TRBJ2-1; 7 bases match TRBD2. This CDR3 region has 14 residues. In germline, CDR1 is SNHLY, CDR2 FYNNEI. The J segment lost 7 bases and the V segment lost 4 bases, leaving 7 bases of the junction unmatched. CDR3 sequence: CASSGGRASNEQFF. The CDR3, as DNA: TGTGCCAGCAGTGGCGGGAGAGCATCTAATGAGCAGTTCTTC.